This T cell receptor beta chain emerged from a study of memory CD4+ T cells and cytomegalovirus serostatus. In the study's own analysis: Out-of-frame sequences were removed, leaving 2 million or so distinct TCRbeta sequences. The protocol was immunoSEQ multiplex PCR, while the TCRdb copy is restricted to in-frame clones and leaves out a portion. The V and J calls and clone size are taken from that table; D and trimming were inferred from the DNA. The sample consists of under 45,000 clones, around 78% of them appearing once. The sort gate was single viable CD3+CD4+CD8-CD45RO+ cells for memory CD4+ T cells. The sequenced sample consisted of memory CD4+ T cells from blood. The sequence derives from an adult in good health and CMV-seronegative.

The chain's CDR3 is CSVVLQERYYEQYF. CDR3 nucleotides: TGCAGCGTTGTTCTGCAGGAGCGGTACTACGAGCAGTACTTC. This chain connects TRBV29-1 to TRBJ2-7, with D possibly TRBD2 on 5 matching bases. Germline-derived CDR1 and CDR2 are SQVTM and ANQGSEA. This CDR3 contains 14 residues. V was shortened by 4 bases and J by 3 bases, with 16 bases between the two germline ends.